This TCR beta chain was sequenced during a study of immune cell composition in non-small cell lung cancer. Findings of the study overall: Lung adenocarcinomas had lower top 10 clone scores and clonality than squamous tumours.

This clone occurred once. What it binds is not known. Assay used: immunoSEQ multiplex PCR; TCRdb lists only in-frame clones, some missing. The sample lists 2,000 to 2,500 clones, 60% to 80% occurring once. The length of the CDR3 is 18 residues. Germline V gives CDR1 MNHEY, CDR2 SMNVEV (reference sequence). Between the trimmed V and J ends, which lost 6 bases and 1 base, there was a span of 22 bases. Separately, the same data were catalogued under a study of CD4 T cells in lung cancer.

The source of this sequence is a human donor with non-small cell lung cancer. The sample comprised lung tumor tissue. The chain has TRBV27 and TRBJ2-1; D possibly corresponds to TRBD2 (7 bases). The CDR3 nucleotides are TGTGCCAGCAGCTCCTTAGGGGGGGGTGACCCTTCCTACAATGAGCAGTTCTTC. Protein sequence: CASSSLGGGDPSYNEQFF.